The 14 T cell receptor beta chains reported below all come from one sample, sequenced in a study of blood T cell repertoires in COVID-19. The method was immunoSEQ multiplex PCR; TCRdb's version includes in-frame clones alone and lacks a portion of them. The data contain around 270,000 clones, around nine tenths of them singletons. Sequenced: peripheral blood. The source is a man aged 25 to 40 with acute or convalescent COVID-19.

V usage is TRBV9 and J usage is TRBJ2-1, with TRBD2 identical over 9 bases. CDR1 and CDR2 from the germline V gene are SGDLS and YYNGEE. The CDR3 totals 13 residues. After removal of 0 bases from V and 10 bases from J, the junction contained 2 bases not matched to a gene. As DNA, the CDR3 is TGTGCCAGCAGCGTAGCGACTAGCGGAGAGCAGTTCTTC. It codes for CASSVATSGEQFF.

The rearrangement joins TRBV30 to TRBJ1-1, with TRBD1 as a possible D gene (6 bases). Trimming took 5 bases from V and 2 from J, leaving 12 bases between them. Germline-derived CDR1 and CDR2 are GTSNPN and SVGIG (reference sequence). CDR3 size: 13 residues. The CDR3 bases are TGTGCCTGGTCCACAGGGTACAACACTGAAGCTTTCTTT. It is translated as CAWSTGYNTEAFF.

The rearrangement links TRBV27 to TRBJ1-6; 10 positions match TRBD1. The ends lost 3 bases at V and 9 bases at J; junction bases unmatched: 8. The V gene's germline CDR1 is MNHEY and CDR2 SMNVEV (reference sequence). The CDR3 loop spans 16 amino acids. CDR3 nucleotide sequence: TGTGCCAGCAGTTTCCAGGGACAGGGGAAGGGTTCACCCCTCCACTTT. It translates to CASSFQGQGKGSPLHF.

V and J are TRBV5-6 and TRBJ2-4, with 7 positions matching TRBD1. With 4 bases clipped from V and 7 bases from J, the junction kept 5 bases outside the gene matches. The germline CDR1 and CDR2 sequences are SGHDT and YYEEEE. The CDR3 extends over 13 amino acids. CDR3 sequence (DNA): TGTGCCAGCAGCCAGACAGGGTTTAACATTCAGTACTTC. Encoded protein: CASSQTGFNIQYF.

V is TRBV9 and J is TRBJ1-1; possibly TRBD1 for D (5 bases). This CDR3 is built from 13 residues. The germline CDR1 and CDR2 sequences are SGDLS and YYNGEE. Trimming shortened V by 7 bases and J by 4 bases, and 14 bases separated the two germline ends. The CDR3 reads CASEPAGGTEAFF. The CDR3 coding sequence is TGTGCCAGCGAACCTGCGGGGGGCACTGAAGCTTTCTTT.

The chain is built from TRBV28 and TRBJ2-7; D uncertain. Germline V gene data show CDR1 as MDHEN and CDR2 as SYDVKM. Trimming removed 8 bases from V and 0 bases from J, with 5 bases in between. CDR3 length: 11 residues. CDR3: CASQISYEQYF. CDR3 sequence (DNA): TGTGCCAGCCAAATCTCCTACGAGCAGTACTTC.

The V gene is TRBV5-1, the J gene TRBJ2-2, with 7 positions matching TRBD1. V dropped 0 bases and J dropped 3; count of bases not matched to a gene: 11. The CDR3 has 18 amino acids. Looked up from germline, CDR1 is SGHRS and CDR2 is YFSETQ. The CDR3 coding sequence is TGCGCCAGCAGCTTGGCCGCTTTAACAGGGGCGGACACCGGGGAGCTGTTTTTT. It translates to CASSLAALTGADTGELFF.

The V call is TRBV7-9, the J call TRBJ1-5; no clear D gene. Germline V gene data show CDR1 as SEHNR and CDR2 as FQNEAQ (reference sequence). CDR3 length: 13 residues. The V end lost 5 bases, the J end lost 6 bases, and 11 bases lay between the germline ends. CDR3 nucleotide sequence: TGTGCCAGCAGCCCCCCGGAGGGTCAGCCCCAGCATTTT. Translation gives CASSPPEGQPQHF.

The V and J genes are TRBV27 and TRBJ1-6; D may be TRBD1 (5 bases). V was pared by 6 bases and J by 7 bases, with 13 bases between. Germline V gene data show CDR1 as MNHEY and CDR2 as SMNVEV (reference sequence). The CDR3 spans 14 residues. CDR3 sequence: CASSLRGVNSPLHF. CDR3 coding DNA: TGTGCCAGCAGCCTTCGGGGGGTCAATTCACCCCTCCACTTT.

The chain is built from TRBV18 and TRBJ2-3, with a possible D match to TRBD2 (6 bases). V lost 2 bases, J lost 1 base, and 7 bases lay in between. Germline V gives CDR1 KGHSH, CDR2 LQKENI. The CDR3 has 14 amino acids. CDR3 region: CASSPTGGTDTQYF. The CDR3 DNA follows: TGTGCCAGCTCACCAACGGGGGGCACAGATACGCAGTATTTT.

This chain links TRBV18 with TRBJ1-1; D is perhaps TRBD1 (5 bases). CDR1 and CDR2 (germline): KGHSH, LQKENI. The V end lost 3 bases, the J end lost 2 bases, and 13 bases lay between the germline ends. This CDR3 has 15 amino acids. In nucleotides, the CDR3 is TGTGCCAGCTCACCCACGACAGCTTTAAACACTGAAGCTTTCTTT. Its translation: CASSPTTALNTEAFF.

This chain connects TRBV11-1 to TRBJ2-1; 8 bases agree with TRBD1. The V and J ends lost 5 bases and 6 bases, in that order; junction bases with no gene match: 3. Germline loops: CDR1 SGHAT, CDR2 FQDESV (reference sequence). CDR3 length equals 13 residues. CDR3: CASSQDRANEQFF. CDR3 bases: TGTGCCAGCAGCCAGGACAGGGCCAATGAGCAGTTCTTC. The whole variable domain, remainder taken from reference TRBV11-1 and TRBJ2-1, is EAEVAQSPRYKITEKSQAVAFWCDPISGHATLYWYRQILGQGPELLVQFQDESVVDDSQLPKDRFSAERLKGVDSTLKIQPAELGDSAMYLCASSQDRANEQFFGPGTRLTVL.

V and J are TRBV10-2 and TRBJ2-7, with a tentative D call TRBD2 (7 bases). There are 16 residues in the CDR3. V dropped 3 bases and J dropped 3 bases, with 18 bases sitting between them. Per germline, CDR1 WSHSY and CDR2 SAAADI. The CDR3 DNA sequence: TGCGCCAGCAGTGACCCCGGGGGGCAGGGTTACTACGAGCAGTACTTC. Translating it yields CASSDPGGQGYYEQYF.

The CDR3 spells CASSLQGGSSYNEQFF. CDR3 DNA: TGTGCCAGCAGCTTACAAGGGGGCAGCTCCTACAATGAGCAGTTCTTC. The chain couples TRBV7-3 to TRBJ2-1; 7 bases are shared with TRBD1. The CDR3 sequence is 16 residues long. Germline V CDR1 and CDR2: SGHTA, FQGTGA. Losses at the gene ends were 2 bases for V and 0 bases for J; bases not matched to a gene: 4.